These 11 T cell receptor beta chains originate from one sample sequenced in a study of T-cell memory formation after mild COVID-19. TCRdb reanalysed the 5' RACE reads using MiXCR and keeps one entry per CDR3 protein. Of 360,000 or so distinct CDR3 sequences in the sample, around 28% were seen once. The source material was PBMCs or a T cell subset sorted from them (not recorded which). These receptors originate from an adult woman who had mild COVID-19 (a few samples of this study predate the infection). Cell type and time point are not known.

The V and J genes are TRBV7-6 and TRBJ2-7; TRBD2 is a possible D gene (6 bases). Looked up from germline, CDR1 is SGHVS and CDR2 is FNYEAQ. V was clipped by 2 bases and J by 5 bases, with 7 bases between them. The CDR3 runs to 12 residues. In DNA, the CDR3 is TGTGCCAGCAGCTTAATAGCGGACGAGCAGTACTTC. This encodes CASSLIADEQYF. Full variable domain (remainder filled in from reference TRBV7-6 and TRBJ2-7): GAGVSQSPRYKVTKRGQDVALRCDPISGHVSLYWYRQALGQGPEFLTYFNYEAQQDKSGLPNDRFSAERPEGSISTLTIQRTEQRDSAMYRCASSLIADEQYFGPGTRLTVT.

The rearrangement links TRBV7-8 to TRBJ1-1; TRBD1 is a possible D gene (5 bases). Germline lookup yields CDR1 SGHVS and CDR2 FQNEAQ. The CDR3 sequence is 14 residues long. V was shortened by 7 bases and J by 1 base, with 13 bases between the two germline ends. The CDR3 nucleotides are TGTGCCAGCATTTTAGGGGCTTCGAACACTGAAGCTTTCTTT. Protein product: CASILGASNTEAFF.

V usage is TRBV5-5 and J usage is TRBJ2-7; D is unclear. CDR1 SGHKS and CDR2 YYEKEE come from the germline V gene (reference sequence). Trimming stripped 1 base from V and 2 bases from J, with 10 bases between. The CDR3 runs 14 residues. Here the CDR3 reads CASSLISSPYEQYF. In DNA, the CDR3 is TGTGCCAGCAGCTTGATCAGCTCTCCCTACGAGCAGTACTTC.

The chain couples TRBV5-1 to TRBJ2-7, with a weak D call TRBD2 (7 bases). CDR1 and CDR2 from the germline V gene are SGHRS and YFSETQ. Deletions cut 0 bases from V and 4 bases from J, with 14 bases between. This CDR3 is built from 15 residues. As DNA, the CDR3 is TGCGCCAGCAGCTTGGGATTCGGGGGGCGGTACGAGCAGTACTTC. It translates to CASSLGFGGRYEQYF.

The chain has TRBV19 and TRBJ2-5, with TRBD2 identical over 12 bases. J gave up 5 bases and V 7 bases, and 8 bases lay outside the gene matches. Germline V CDR1 and CDR2: LNHDA, SQIVND (reference sequence). The CDR3 is made up of 15 amino acids. The CDR3 DNA reads as TGTGCCAGTACTTCCACCGGGACTAGCGGGGAGACCCAGTACTTC. Amino acid sequence: CASTSTGTSGETQYF.

The chain couples TRBV7-8 to TRBJ1-1; 7 bases match TRBD1. CDR3 size: 15 residues. V shed 5 bases and J 5 bases; nucleotides not matched to a gene: 11. Germline CDR1 reads SGHVS; CDR2 reads FQNEAQ. The chain's CDR3 is CASSPRQGRWTEAFF. The CDR3 DNA is TGTGCCAGCAGCCCGCGACAGGGTCGGTGGACTGAAGCTTTCTTT.

As to this clonotype: One end of the junction varies from germline; a read error may be responsible. The chain uses TRBV7-9 and TRBJ2-4, with 7 positions matching TRBD2. This CDR3 comprises 12 residues. Germline CDR1 reads SEHNR; CDR2 reads FQNEAQ (reference sequence). CDR3 sequence: CASSLGPHGRDF. CDR3 DNA sequence: TGTGCCAGCAGCTTAGGGCCCCATGGGAGGGACTTC.

This clonotype was counted many times. CDR3: CASSFSGGNTGELFF. CDR3 DNA sequence: TGTGCCAGCAGCTTTAGCGGGGGGAACACCGGGGAGCTGTTTTTT. V gene TRBV7-2 combines with J gene TRBJ2-2; 9 nucleotides agree with TRBD2. The CDR3 is made up of 15 amino acids. Losses at the gene ends were 3 bases for V and 1 base for J; bases not matched to a gene: 0. Looked up from germline, CDR1 is SGHTA and CDR2 is FQGNSA.

This clonotype occurred a few times. The chain uses TRBV3-1 and TRBJ2-4; D gene ambiguous. The CDR3 is 14 amino acids. The V and J ends lost 1 base and 0 bases respectively, with 4 bases between them. Germline CDR1 LGHDT, CDR2 YNNKEL (reference sequence). The CDR3 sequence: CASSQAVAKNIQYF. The CDR3 DNA reads as TGTGCCAGCAGCCAAGCGGTAGCCAAAAACATTCAGTACTTC.

The J gene is TRBJ2-3, the V gene TRBV5-1; D is uncertain. The germline gives CDR1 SGHRS, CDR2 YFSETQ. The CDR3 sequence is 14 residues long. V lost 6 bases, J lost 0 bases, and 11 bases lay in between. The CDR3 coding sequence is TGCGCCAGCATTCCGGGCCGCAGCACAGATACGCAGTATTTT. Translation: CASIPGRSTDTQYF.

The table lists this clonotype with a few counts. The genes are TRBV5-1 and TRBJ1-6; D ambiguous. The V end was cut by 3 bases, the J end by 12 bases, with 7 bases between. The CDR3 covers 11 residues. Germline lookup yields CDR1 SGHRS and CDR2 YFSETQ. This CDR3 reads CASSSSGPLHF. The CDR3 nucleotides are TGCGCCAGCAGCTCCTCCGGACCCCTCCACTTT.